The sequence of this T cell receptor (beta chain) was determined in a study of T cells after posttransplantation cyclophosphamide. General study results and limits: Donor CD8+ memory clones often dominated recipient blood repertoires at later times. Blood and skin or GI T cell repertoires showed limited TRB overlap.

Only in-frame clones appear in the TCRdb table, and some are missing; sequencing was by immunoSEQ multiplex PCR. The table records under 15,000 clones, roughly four fifths of them present only once. There are 14 residues in the CDR3. Trimming cost V 4 bases and J 4 bases, with 13 bases left between them. Germline CDR1 is LNHDA and CDR2 is SQIVND (reference sequence). This clone was seen once. Its cognate antigen is unknown. The TCR originated in a man aged 50 or older in good health, CMV-negative, and a related stem cell transplant donor. V usage is TRBV19 and J usage is TRBJ1-2; no reliable D call. Material: memory CD4+ T cells sorted from PBMCs. The CDR3 loop is CASSTNGDSYGYTF. The CDR3 region has the DNA TGTGCCAGTAGTACAAACGGGGATTCCTATGGCTACACCTTC.